This T cell receptor (beta chain) was sequenced in a study of OX40 agonist ivuxolimab in advanced cancers. The repertoire was sequenced with immunoSEQ multiplex PCR; TCRdb's copy has only in-frame clones and lacks some. The profile shows about 18,000 clones, approximately 83% of them singletons. The clonotype comes from an adult with an advanced solid tumor such as melanoma, head and neck, liver or kidney cancer. The material sequenced was CD4+ or CD8+ T cells sorted from blood, taken in a trial of the OX40 agonist ivuxolimab.

CDR3 loop: CASSWYSSTEAFF. The CDR3 DNA follows: TGCGCCAGCAGCTGGTACAGCAGCACTGAAGCTTTCTTT. The rearrangement uses TRBV5-1 and TRBJ1-1; the D is unclear. V lost 3 bases, J lost 4 bases, and 10 bases lay in between. The CDR3 extends over 13 amino acids. The germline CDR1 and CDR2 sequences are SGHRS and YFSETQ.